The 32 T cell receptor beta chains listed next were all sequenced from one sample in a study of blood T cell repertoires in COVID-19. Generated by immunoSEQ multiplex PCR, the TCRdb table keeps only in-frame clones and is missing some. Of over 5,500 clones in the sample, approximately 70% were seen once. Sequencing input: peripheral blood. The receptors stem from a man aged 60 to 75 with acute or convalescent COVID-19.

In DNA form, the CDR3 reads TGTGCCAGCAGCGTAGCAGGGGCTGACTACGAGCAGTACTTC. Amino acids: CASSVAGADYEQYF. V gene TRBV9 combines with J gene TRBJ2-7; the D gene is possibly TRBD1 (6 bases). Germline assignment: CDR1 SGDLS and CDR2 YYNGEE. V lost 0 bases to trimming and J lost 3 bases, with 10 bases between them. The CDR3 consists of 14 residues.

The rearrangement links TRBV3-1 (or the pseudogene TRBV3-2) to TRBJ2-7; the match to TRBD1 covers 11 bases. The V and J ends lost 1 base and 6 bases, in that order; junction bases with no gene match: 8. Looked up from germline, CDR1 is LGHDT and CDR2 is YNNKEL (reference sequence). CDR3 length: 16 residues. For the CDR3, the DNA is TGTGCCAGCAGCCAAGGATTAGCGGGGACAGGGGGCGAGCAGTACTTC. Residues: CASSQGLAGTGGEQYF.

This chain uses TRBV5-4 with TRBJ2-1; D is perhaps TRBD1 (5 bases). In germline, CDR1 is SGHNT, CDR2 YYREEE (reference sequence). The CDR3 extends over 15 amino acids. V lost 4 bases and J lost 3, with 14 bases in between. In nucleotides, the CDR3 is TGTGCCAGCAGCCATGGTGACAGCCGCTACAATGAGCAGTTCTTC. Protein product: CASSHGDSRYNEQFF.

V is TRBV3-1 (or the pseudogene TRBV3-2) and J is TRBJ1-5; TRBD1 might be the D (6 bases). Germline lookup yields CDR1 LGHDT and CDR2 YNNKEL (reference sequence). The CDR3 has 19 residues. V was trimmed by 0 bases and J by 0 bases, leaving 18 bases between them. The CDR3 bases are TGTGCCAGCAGCCAAGAAGACAGGCGAACTGAACATAGCAATCAGCCCCAGCATTTT. It yields the protein CASSQEDRRTEHSNQPQHF.

J is TRBJ2-1 and V is TRBV6-2 or TRBV6-3, with 8 bases fitting TRBD2. This CDR3 contains 17 residues. In germline, CDR1 is MNHEY, CDR2 SVGEGT. Trimming at V came to 2 bases and at J to 0 bases, leaving 6 bases not matched to a gene. CDR3 bases: TGTGCCAGCAGTTACCAAGAACTAGCGGCCTCCTACAATGAGCAGTTCTTC. Translating gives CASSYQELAASYNEQFF.

This clone was counted between two and nine times. This chain connects TRBV4-3 to TRBJ1-1; a weak D match, TRBD1 (5 bases). CDR1 LGHNA and CDR2 YSLEER come from the germline V gene. The V end lost 0 bases, the J end lost 5 bases, and 16 bases lay between the germline ends. The CDR3 runs 16 residues. The CDR3 is CASSQDIGRGSTEAFF. The DNA of the CDR3 is TGCGCCAGCAGCCAAGATATTGGGAGGGGATCTACTGAAGCTTTCTTT.

V usage is TRBV9 and J usage is TRBJ2-3, with D perhaps TRBD1 (6 bases). Trimming shortened V by 0 bases and J by 2 bases, and 16 bases separated the two germline ends. From germline, CDR1 is SGDLS and CDR2 YYNGEE. The CDR3 covers 17 residues. The chain's CDR3 is CASSVGRRTGYTDTQYF. CDR3 DNA sequence: TGTGCCAGCAGCGTAGGCCGACGCACAGGGTACACAGATACGCAGTATTTT.

This chain uses TRBV18 with TRBJ1-1; 7 nucleotides align to TRBD1. The V gene end was trimmed by 6 bases and the J gene end by 5 bases; junction bases not matched to a gene: 6. This CDR3 has 13 residues. Germline V gene lookup returns CDR1 KGHSH and CDR2 LQKENI. The CDR3 sequence is CASSPDRVTEAFF. In DNA, the CDR3 is TGTGCCAGCTCTCCCGACAGGGTTACTGAAGCTTTCTTT.

This sequence joins TRBV10-3 and TRBJ2-5, with D hard to call. V was clipped by 1 base and J by 2 bases, with 5 bases between them. This CDR3 is 13 amino acids long. Germline assignment: CDR1 ENHRY and CDR2 SYGVKD. The CDR3: CAISEFGQETQYF. The CDR3 nucleotides read TGTGCCATCAGTGAGTTCGGTCAAGAGACCCAGTACTTC.

The chain combines TRBV5-1 with TRBJ2-2, with 9 bases fitting TRBD1. The CDR3 extends over 15 amino acids. With V trimmed by 4 bases and J by 6 bases, 7 bases remained unmatched. Germline CDR1 SGHRS, CDR2 YFSETQ. CDR3 loop: CASSIEQGAAGELFF. The CDR3 DNA is TGCGCCAGCAGCATTGAACAGGGGGCCGCCGGGGAGCTGTTTTTT.

This clone was seen only once. The J gene is TRBJ1-4, the V gene TRBV6-1, with unresolved D. Trimming pared 7 bases from V and 10 bases from J, leaving 10 bases between. CDR1 is MNHNS, CDR2 SASEGT, per germline. The CDR3 covers 11 residues. CDR3 residues: CASTTPGKLFF. Here the CDR3 DNA reads TGTGCCAGCACCACTCCGGGAAAACTGTTTTTT.

The V and J genes are TRBV5-5 and TRBJ2-7, with TRBD1 matching over 7 bases. Germline V gene data show CDR1 as SGHKS and CDR2 as YYEKEE (reference sequence). V gave up 4 bases and J gave up 6 bases; unmatched junction bases: 13. The CDR3 spans 15 residues. Written as DNA, the CDR3 is TGTGCCAGCAGCGCTCCGGACAGGCCCAAAAGCGAGCAGTACTTC. Its translation: CASSAPDRPKSEQYF.

The gene calls are TRBV9 and TRBJ1-6, with D hard to call. The CDR3 is 15 residues long. Germline-derived CDR1 and CDR2 are SGDLS and YYNGEE. V was trimmed by 0 bases and J by 10 bases, leaving 14 bases between them. Here the CDR3 DNA reads TGTGCCAGCAGCGTAGACGTCAGTTCATACTCACCCCTCCACTTT. Amino acid sequence: CASSVDVSSYSPLHF.

This clone is a singleton in its sample. The V gene is TRBV10-3, the J gene TRBJ2-7, with D possibly being TRBD1 (5 bases). The CDR3 contains 12 residues. Germline CDR1 ENHRY, CDR2 SYGVKD. V was trimmed by 6 bases and J by 5 bases, leaving 11 bases between them. The CDR3 sequence is CAIRDNRNEQYF. The DNA of the CDR3 is TGTGCCATCAGGGACAATCGGAACGAGCAGTACTTC.

The V gene is TRBV30, the J gene TRBJ1-1, with 7 bases fitting TRBD1. V was clipped by 1 base and J by 4 bases; unmatched bases: 6. CDR1 and CDR2 from the germline V gene are GTSNPN and SVGIG (reference sequence). This CDR3 region has 14 residues. DNA for the CDR3: TGTGCCTGGAGTGGTAAGGGGGCCGGCACTGAAGCTTTCTTT. Its translation: CAWSGKGAGTEAFF.

The chain uses TRBV3-1 (or the pseudogene TRBV3-2) and TRBJ1-6; 7 bases align to TRBD1. There are 16 residues in the CDR3. Germline CDR1 and CDR2: LGHDT and YNNKEL (reference sequence). The ends lost 1 base at V and 7 bases at J; junction bases unmatched: 7. The chain's CDR3 is CASSQVLGGANSPLHF. The CDR3 DNA reads TGTGCCAGCAGCCAAGTGCTAGGGGGCGCAAATTCACCCCTCCACTTT.

Turning to this clone: A junction boundary mismatches the germline segment, possibly from a read error. The rearrangement joins TRBV3-1 (or the pseudogene TRBV3-2) to TRBJ2-1; maybe TRBD2 (6 bases). Per germline, CDR1 LGHDT and CDR2 YNNKEL (reference sequence). This CDR3 has 15 amino acids. The DNA for the CDR3 is TGTGCCAGCACCCAAGCCGGGAGCTCCTACAATGAGCAGTTCTTC. Amino acid sequence: CASTQAGSSYNEQFF.

V gene TRBV4-3 combines with J gene TRBJ2-6, with D perhaps TRBD1 (6 bases). Germline V CDR1 and CDR2: LGHNA, YSLEER. V lost 3 bases and J lost 3, with 12 bases in between. The CDR3 has 16 residues. For the CDR3, the DNA is TGCGCCAGCAGCCAGGGGGCTAAGTTTGGGGCCAACGTCCTGACTTTC. This translates into CASSQGAKFGANVLTF.

The genes are TRBV5-6 and TRBJ2-7; 10 nucleotides align to TRBD1. The V gene's germline CDR1 is SGHDT and CDR2 YYEEEE. This CDR3 region has 14 residues. The trim removed 4 bases at V and 4 bases at J, leaving 5 bases unmatched. Here the CDR3 DNA reads TGTGCCAGCAGCAGGGGACAGGGGAGGTACGAGCAGTACTTC. As protein: CASSRGQGRYEQYF.

This clone has a single count. The rearrangement links TRBV7-8 to TRBJ2-1, with D tentatively TRBD1 (6 bases). This CDR3 is built from 15 residues. Trimming stripped 3 bases from V and 4 bases from J, with 13 bases between. Per the germline V gene, CDR1 is SGHVS and CDR2 is FQNEAQ. CDR3 sequence (DNA): TGTGCCAGCAGCTTCGACCAGGGGAATTACAATGAGCAGTTCTTC. This encodes CASSFDQGNYNEQFF.

J is TRBJ2-7 and V is TRBV10-3; D gene ambiguous. The CDR3 consists of 11 residues. V shed 2 bases and J shed 6 bases, with 5 bases lying between them. Germline V gene data show CDR1 as ENHRY and CDR2 as SYGVKD. CDR3 nucleotide sequence: TGTGCCATCAGTGAGAGCGTCGAGCAGTACTTC. This encodes CAISESVEQYF.

The gene calls are TRBV4-1 and TRBJ2-3, with D tentatively TRBD2 (6 bases). Trimming removed 2 bases from V and 6 bases from J, with 18 bases in between. CDR3 length equals 16 residues. Germline loops: CDR1 MGHRA, CDR2 YSYEKL. CDR3 protein: CASSQLSGRLGDTQYF. In DNA form, the CDR3 reads TGCGCCAGCAGCCAACTGTCGGGGAGGCTCGGGGATACGCAGTATTTT.

The chain uses TRBV6-5 and TRBJ1-1; tentatively, D is TRBD1 (5 bases). The V and J ends lost 7 bases and 5 bases respectively, with 17 bases between them. The CDR3 covers 14 residues. In germline, CDR1 is MNHEY, CDR2 SVGAGI. The CDR3 loop reads CASTILGEGTEAFF. CDR3 DNA: TGTGCCAGCACGATTCTAGGGGAGGGGACTGAAGCTTTCTTT.

J is TRBJ2-1 and V is TRBV5-1, with D maybe TRBD2 (5 bases). CDR1 SGHRS and CDR2 YFSETQ come from the germline V gene. This CDR3 is built from 16 residues. V shed 0 bases and J shed 7 bases, with 17 bases lying between them. Written as DNA, the CDR3 is TGCGCCAGCAGCTTGGCCGGGGAGACGACTTTTAATGAGCAGTTCTTC. Residues: CASSLAGETTFNEQFF. Supplemented by reference TRBV5-1 and TRBJ2-1, the full variable domain reads KAGVTQTPRYLIKTRGQQVTLSCSPISGHRSVSWYQQTPGQGLQFLFEYFSETQRNKGNFPGRFSGRQFSNSRSEMNVSTLELGDSALYLCASSLAGETTFNEQFFGPGTRLTVL.

The chain is built from TRBV7-9 and TRBJ2-7; D not certain. Germline V gene sequence: CDR1 SEHNR, CDR2 FQNEAQ (reference sequence). The CDR3 extends over 14 amino acids. Trimming removed 0 bases at V and 3 bases at J, with 9 bases between. The DNA for the CDR3 is TGTGCCAGCAGCTTAGCGGGCGACCACTACGAGCAGTACTTC. Translated: CASSLAGDHYEQYF.

The chain joins TRBV2 to TRBJ1-2, with 8 bases matching TRBD1. This CDR3 contains 14 residues. V was pared by 7 bases and J by 4 bases, with 8 bases of the junction left unmatched. CDR1 is SNHLY and CDR2 is FYNNEI in the germline V gene. The CDR3, as DNA: TGTGCCAGCACGGACTGGACAGGGATCTATGGCTACACCTTC. Its translation: CASTDWTGIYGYTF.

The chain couples TRBV5-1 to TRBJ1-6, with D unclear. The CDR3 extends over 13 amino acids. From germline, CDR1 is SGHRS and CDR2 YFSETQ. In nucleotides, the CDR3 is TGCGCATCAAGAGAGGGCGATAATTCACCCCTCCACTTT. As protein: CASREGDNSPLHF.

The J gene is TRBJ2-3, the V gene TRBV7-2; D call uncertain. The CDR3 runs to 15 residues. Trimming cost V 5 bases and J 1 base, with 13 bases left between them. The germline V gene has CDR1 SGHTA and CDR2 FQGNSA. The CDR3 protein is CASSPDSLGTDTQYF. In DNA, the CDR3 is TGTGCCAGCAGCCCCGATAGCTTGGGCACAGATACGCAGTATTTT. The full variable domain, completed using reference TRBV7-2 and TRBJ2-3, is GAGVSQSPSNKVTEKGKDVELRCDPISGHTALYWYRQSLGQGLEFLIYFQGNSAPDKSGLPSDRFSAERTGGSVSTLTIQRTQQEDSAVYLCASSPDSLGTDTQYFGPGTRLTVL.

The chain recombines TRBV12-3 or TRBV12-4 with TRBJ1-2, with a tentative D call TRBD1 (5 bases). V shed 5 bases and J shed 5 bases, with 9 bases lying between them. This CDR3 is built from 12 residues. CDR3 nucleotides: TGTGCCAGCAGTCCGACAGCTTATGGCTACACCTTC. Its translation: CASSPTAYGYTF.

This clone has more than one count but fewer than ten. The chain has TRBV7-9 and TRBJ2-2, with a weak D call TRBD1 (7 bases). Per germline, CDR1 SEHNR and CDR2 FQNEAQ (reference sequence). This CDR3 has 15 amino acids. The V and J ends lost 8 bases and 1 base respectively, with 14 bases between them. The CDR3 is CASVSGGLNTGELFF. The CDR3 region has the DNA TGTGCCAGCGTTTCAGGGGGGCTGAACACCGGGGAGCTGTTTTTT.

V usage is TRBV7-9 and J usage is TRBJ2-7; TRBD2 agrees at 11 bases. Germline CDR1 is SEHNR and CDR2 is FQNEAQ (reference sequence). The V gene end was trimmed by 6 bases and the J gene end by 2 bases; junction bases not matched to a gene: 6. This CDR3 contains 15 residues. CDR3 sequence reads: CASRPGLADTYEQYF. As DNA, the CDR3 is TGTGCCAGCAGACCGGGACTAGCGGATACCTACGAGCAGTACTTC.

V and J are TRBV7-2 and TRBJ1-2; 10 bases match TRBD1. CDR3 length: 15 residues. The germline V gene has CDR1 SGHTA and CDR2 FQGNSA. Trimming took 5 bases from V and 4 from J; bases not matched to a gene: 7. The CDR3, as DNA: TGTGCCAGCAGCACTTGGGACAGGGGAACCTATGGCTACACCTTC. This encodes CASSTWDRGTYGYTF.